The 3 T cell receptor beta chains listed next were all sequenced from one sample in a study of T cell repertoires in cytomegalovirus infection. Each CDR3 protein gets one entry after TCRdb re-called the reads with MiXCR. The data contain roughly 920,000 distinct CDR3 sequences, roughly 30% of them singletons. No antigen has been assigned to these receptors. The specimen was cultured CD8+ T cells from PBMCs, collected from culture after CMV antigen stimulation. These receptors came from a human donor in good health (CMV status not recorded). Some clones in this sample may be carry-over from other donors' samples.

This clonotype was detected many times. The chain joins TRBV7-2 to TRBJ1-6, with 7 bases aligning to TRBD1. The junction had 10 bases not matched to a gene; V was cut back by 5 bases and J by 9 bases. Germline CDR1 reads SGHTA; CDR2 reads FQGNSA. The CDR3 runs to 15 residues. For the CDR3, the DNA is TGTGCCAGCAGCGCCCGGGAGGGGGCGAGTTCACCCCTCCACTTT. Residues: CASSAREGASSPLHF.

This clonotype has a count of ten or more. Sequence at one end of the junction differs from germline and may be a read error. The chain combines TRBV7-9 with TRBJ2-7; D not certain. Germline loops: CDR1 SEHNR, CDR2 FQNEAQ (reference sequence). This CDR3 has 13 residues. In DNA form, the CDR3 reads TGTGCCAGCACCTTACCTAATTGGTACGAGCAGTACTTC. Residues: CASTLPNWYEQYF.

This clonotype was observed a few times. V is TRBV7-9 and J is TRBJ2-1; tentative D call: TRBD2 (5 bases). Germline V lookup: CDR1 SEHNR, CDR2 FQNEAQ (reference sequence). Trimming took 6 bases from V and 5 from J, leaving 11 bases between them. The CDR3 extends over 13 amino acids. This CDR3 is CASRRSGNNEQFF. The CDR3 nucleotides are TGTGCCAGCAGACGTTCCGGGAACAATGAGCAGTTCTTC.